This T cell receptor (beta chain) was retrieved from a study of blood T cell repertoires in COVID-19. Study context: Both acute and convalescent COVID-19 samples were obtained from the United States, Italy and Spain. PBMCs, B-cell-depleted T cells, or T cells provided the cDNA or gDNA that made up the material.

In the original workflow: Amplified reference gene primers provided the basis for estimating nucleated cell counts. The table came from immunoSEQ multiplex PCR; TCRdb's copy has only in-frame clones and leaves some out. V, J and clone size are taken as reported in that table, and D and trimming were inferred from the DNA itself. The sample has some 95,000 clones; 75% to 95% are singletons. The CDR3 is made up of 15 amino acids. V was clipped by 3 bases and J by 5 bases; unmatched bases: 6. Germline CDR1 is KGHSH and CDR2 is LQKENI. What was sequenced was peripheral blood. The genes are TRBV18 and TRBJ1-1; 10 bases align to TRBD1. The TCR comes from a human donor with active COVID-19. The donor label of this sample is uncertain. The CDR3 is CASSPETGGETEAFF. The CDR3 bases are TGTGCCAGCTCACCTGAGACAGGGGGCGAAACTGAAGCTTTCTTT.